Listed here are 31 T cell receptor beta chains from one sample, sequenced in a study of CD4 and CD8 cells across lung adenocarcinoma regions. TCRdb fed the PCR reads into MiXCR, producing one record per CDR3 protein. The table shows 8,500 to 10,000 distinct CDR3 sequences, with approximately 49% occurring only once. Input material: CD4+ T cells from the margin of a lung tumor. These receptors were collected from a male donor with lung adenocarcinoma. The CD4 and CD8 labels of this study may be unreliable.

V and J are TRBV10-3 and TRBJ2-3; D assignment may be TRBD1 or TRBD2 (6 bases each). The better agreement between TRBJ2-7 and the DNA end casts doubt on the J call. The CDR3 contains 17 residues. Germline CDR1 reads ENHRY; CDR2 reads SYGVKD. CDR3 in amino acids: CAISARTGGRDTDTQYF. DNA of the CDR3: TGTGCCATCAGTGCGCGTACCGGGGGCCGAGACACAGATACGCAGTACTTC.

This chain uses TRBV6-1 with TRBJ2-5; the D is unclear. This CDR3 has 16 amino acids. The V end lost 6 bases, the J end lost 3 bases, and 20 bases lay between the germline ends. From germline, CDR1 is MNHNS and CDR2 SASEGT. Here the CDR3 DNA reads TGTGCCAGCAGGGAGTGGTCTTTGTCCGGCGAAGAGACCCAGTACTTC. Amino acids: CASREWSLSGEETQYF.

This clonotype was picked up many times. The rearrangement joins TRBV12-3 or TRBV12-4 to TRBJ2-1; TRBD1 agrees at 10 bases. This CDR3 has 11 amino acids. After removal of 5 bases from V and 15 bases from J, the junction contained 4 bases not matched to a gene. The CDR3 DNA sequence: TGTGCCAGCAGTCTTCGGACAGGGGGGTTCTTC. This gives the protein CASSLRTGGFF.

J is TRBJ2-5 and V is TRBV6-1; the D gene is possibly TRBD2 (5 bases). Germline loops: CDR1 MNHNS, CDR2 SASEGT. The CDR3 has 15 residues. Trimming left V 11 bases short and J 0 bases short, with 19 bases between. CDR3 coding DNA: TGTGCCGGGAGTGACACGGGCGGTGACCAAGAGACCCAGTACTTC. Translating gives CAGSDTGGDQETQYF.

Only a few counts were recorded for this clonotype. The CDR3 coding sequence is TGTGCCAGCAGTGAAGCCGGGACAGGGGTAAGGAATGAGCAGTTCTTC. It codes for CASSEAGTGVRNEQFF. The chain recombines TRBV6-1 with TRBJ2-1, with 10 bases that match TRBD1. The V gene's germline CDR1 is MNHNS and CDR2 SASEGT. CDR3 length: 16 residues. After removal of 0 bases from V and 7 bases from J, the junction contained 6 bases not matched to a gene.

The J gene is TRBJ2-2, the V gene TRBV7-2, with TRBD2 identical over 7 bases. Germline CDR1 reads SGHTA; CDR2 reads FQGNSA. The CDR3 runs 13 residues. The J segment lost 11 bases and the V segment lost 3 bases, leaving 6 bases of the junction unmatched. CDR3 DNA: TGTGCCAGCAGCTTTCAAGCGGGGCTCGAGCTGTTTTTT. Amino acids: CASSFQAGLELFF.

In its sample, this clonotype was seen a few times. The chain carries TRBV6-1 and TRBJ2-1; TRBD1 might be the D (5 bases). The V gene's germline CDR1 is MNHNS and CDR2 SASEGT. The CDR3 totals 12 residues. The V end lost 5 bases, the J end lost 8 bases, and 10 bases lay between the germline ends. The CDR3: CASSTQGDEQFF. For the CDR3, the DNA is TGTGCCAGCAGTACCCAAGGGGATGAGCAGTTCTTC.

The V gene is TRBV27, the J gene TRBJ1-2, with D unresolved. Trimming left V 5 bases short and J 4 bases short, with 11 bases between. The V gene's germline CDR1 is MNHEY and CDR2 SMNVEV (reference sequence). CDR3 length: 13 amino acids. CDR3 sequence reads: CASSPIRSYGYTF. The CDR3 nucleotides read TGTGCCAGCAGTCCTATCAGGTCCTATGGCTACACCTTC.

The V gene is TRBV9, the J gene TRBJ1-1; no clear D. Per germline, CDR1 SGDLS and CDR2 YYNGEE. V dropped 0 bases and J dropped 4 bases, with 7 bases sitting between them. CDR3 size: 13 residues. The CDR3 loop reads CASSVALGTEAFF. The DNA of the CDR3 is TGTGCCAGCAGCGTAGCCCTAGGCACTGAAGCTTTCTTT.

The rearrangement uses TRBV28 and TRBJ1-2, with D tentatively TRBD1 (5 bases). The CDR3 covers 13 residues. V was pared by 10 bases and J by 4 bases, with 16 bases between. In germline, CDR1 is MDHEN, CDR2 SYDVKM. The CDR3 sequence: CAIYSRGAYGYTF. CDR3 nucleotide sequence: TGTGCCATCTACTCGAGAGGGGCCTATGGCTACACCTTC.

This clonotype has ten or more counts. V and J are TRBV6-1 and TRBJ1-1; TRBD1 is a possible D gene (5 bases). The V end was cut by 1 base, the J end by 3 bases, with 6 bases between. The CDR3 runs to 13 residues. The germline V gene encodes CDR1 MNHNS and CDR2 SASEGT. For the CDR3, the DNA is TGTGCCAGCAGTGAAGAGGGGTACACTGAAGCTTTCTTT. Translated: CASSEEGYTEAFF.

This clonotype is a singleton in its sample. The rearrangement joins TRBV5-4 to TRBJ2-1; tentatively, D is TRBD2 (5 bases). The J call is in doubt because the DNA end fits TRBJ2-7 better. This CDR3 is 13 amino acids long. CDR1 SGHNT and CDR2 YYREEE come from the germline V gene (reference sequence). DNA for the CDR3: TGTGCCAGCAGCCTGACCGACTACAATGAGCAGTACTTC. This encodes CASSLTDYNEQYF.

This clonotype was recorded many times. This chain joins TRBV7-2 and TRBJ2-1; perhaps TRBD2 as D (7 bases). The J call may be in error: the DNA end matches TRBJ2-7 better. Looked up from germline, CDR1 is SGHTA and CDR2 is FQGNSA. This CDR3 is 14 amino acids long. DNA for the CDR3: TGTGCCAGCAGCTCCCCAGAGAGGGGGGGCGAGCAGTACTTC. This translates into CASSSPERGGEQYF.

As regards this clonotype: A read error may produce the germline difference seen at one junction end. This rearrangement joins TRBV7-2 to TRBJ2-4; 10 nucleotides align to TRBD2. The germline CDR1 and CDR2 sequences are SGHTA and FQGNSA. This CDR3 contains 14 residues. DNA for the CDR3: TGTGCGAGCAGCGGGGGGGCGGGGCAAGAGATTCAGTACTTC. This encodes CASSGGAGQEIQYF.

To note about this clonotype: One junction end does not reproduce the germline sequence, and a read error may be involved. This chain joins TRBV10-2 and TRBJ2-2; D is unclear. TRBJ2-3 matches the DNA end more closely, so the J call is doubtful. The CDR3 sequence is 13 residues long. CDR1 is WSHSY, CDR2 SAAADI, per germline. The CDR3 region has the DNA TGTGCCAGCCGGCCGGCGAGCACCGAGGCGCAGTATTTT. Encoded protein: CASRPASTEAQYF.

This clonotype is a singleton in its sample. V gene TRBV6-1 combines with J gene TRBJ2-1; no clear D. V gave up 5 bases and J gave up 3 bases, with 14 bases separating them. The germline V gene encodes CDR1 MNHNS and CDR2 SASEGT. The CDR3 is made up of 15 amino acids. This CDR3 reads CASSTLGSFYNEQFF. The CDR3, as DNA: TGTGCCAGCAGTACCTTGGGGTCGTTCTACAATGAGCAGTTCTTC.

This clonotype ranks as medium-sized. This sequence joins TRBV6-5 and TRBJ2-7; D is unclear. Trimming pared 0 bases from V and 1 base from J, leaving 13 bases between. Germline V gene sequence: CDR1 MNHEY, CDR2 SVGAGI. The CDR3 contains 16 residues. CDR3 DNA: TGTGCCAGCAGTTACTCGAATCCAGCACGGTCCTACGAGCAGTACTTC. This sequence encodes CASSYSNPARSYEQYF.

This clonotype was seen just once. This chain uses TRBV6-1 with TRBJ2-1; tentatively, D is TRBD1 or TRBD2 (6 bases each). V lost 4 bases to trimming and J lost 7 bases, with 14 bases between them. The CDR3 loop spans 14 amino acids. Germline assignment: CDR1 MNHNS and CDR2 SASEGT. The CDR3 is CASSAGAGLNEQFF. In DNA form, the CDR3 reads TGTGCCAGCAGTGCGGGGGCGGGGCTGAATGAGCAGTTCTTC.

This chain links TRBV6-1 with TRBJ2-3; 7 nucleotides match TRBD2. J was trimmed by 9 bases and V by 5 bases; bases with no gene match: 17. CDR1 and CDR2 (germline): MNHNS, SASEGT. There are 16 residues in the CDR3. The chain's CDR3 is CASSPREAVSTGTQYF. Here the CDR3 DNA reads TGTGCCAGCAGTCCCCGGGAGGCTGTGAGCACCGGGACGCAGTATTTT.

In its sample, this clonotype was seen once. DNA of the CDR3: TGTGCCAGCAGCTTAATGACAGGGGGCGTCTGGGACACTGAAGCTTTCTTT. Its translation: CASSLMTGGVWDTEAFF. The J gene is TRBJ1-1, the V gene TRBV7-2; 10 bases are a match to TRBD1. This CDR3 is 17 amino acids long. Germline CDR1 and CDR2: SGHTA and FQGNSA. The V and J ends lost 2 bases and 3 bases, in that order; junction bases with no gene match: 9.

The gene calls are TRBV6-1 and TRBJ1-1, with 10 positions matching TRBD1. From germline, CDR1 is MNHNS and CDR2 SASEGT. This CDR3 spans 15 amino acids. V lost 2 bases and J lost 5; bases outside the gene matches: 5. CDR3 in amino acids: CASSEFRTGGTEAFF. CDR3 nucleotide sequence: TGTGCCAGCAGTGAATTCAGGACAGGGGGAACTGAAGCTTTCTTT.

The chain has TRBV7-6 and TRBJ2-1, with TRBD2 matching 9 bases. The CDR3 consists of 16 residues. The germline gives CDR1 SGHVS, CDR2 FNYEAQ. Germline trimming cut 3 bases from V and 6 bases from J; bases unmatched to any gene: 9. DNA for the CDR3: TGTGCCAGCAGCTTTGATAGCGGGAGTAGTTTCAATGAGCAGTTCTTC. As protein: CASSFDSGSSFNEQFF. Looking up the rest from reference TRBV7-6 and TRBJ2-1 gives the full variable domain: GAGVSQSPRYKVTKRGQDVALRCDPISGHVSLYWYRQALGQGPEFLTYFNYEAQQDKSGLPNDRFSAERPEGSISTLTIQRTEQRDSAMYRCASSFDSGSSFNEQFFGPGTRLTVL.

The chain is built from TRBV6-5 and TRBJ2-3; the D is unclear. The CDR3 length is 15 residues. Trimming cost V 3 bases and J 0 bases, with 10 bases left between them. Per germline, CDR1 MNHEY and CDR2 SVGAGI. The CDR3 nucleotides read TGTGCCAGCAGTTATTACCAGACTAGCACAGATACGCAGTATTTT. It yields the protein CASSYYQTSTDTQYF.

The gene calls are TRBV20-1 and TRBJ2-5; TRBD2 aligns across 7 bases. V dropped 0 bases and J dropped 5; count of bases not matched to a gene: 12. The germline V gene encodes CDR1 DFQATT and CDR2 SNEGSKA (reference sequence). This CDR3 is 16 amino acids long. The chain's CDR3 is CSARDLLADSRETQYF. CDR3 DNA: TGCAGTGCTAGAGATCTCCTAGCGGATTCTCGGGAGACCCAGTACTTC.

The J gene is TRBJ1-5, the V gene TRBV6-1, with TRBD1 identical over 7 bases. This CDR3 has 15 amino acids. The J segment lost 7 bases and the V segment lost 3 bases, leaving 9 bases of the junction unmatched. Germline loops: CDR1 MNHNS, CDR2 SASEGT. This chain's CDR3 is CASSDQGGVGQPQHF. In DNA form, the CDR3 reads TGTGCCAGCAGTGATCAGGGGGGGGTTGGGCAGCCCCAGCATTTT.

The chain has TRBV6-1 and TRBJ2-1; D is perhaps TRBD2 (6 bases). The better agreement between TRBJ2-5 and the DNA end casts doubt on the J call. Germline lookup yields CDR1 MNHNS and CDR2 SASEGT. The CDR3 totals 14 residues. CDR3 nucleotide sequence: TGTGCCAGCAGTGAACCGGGGGTTTCAGAGACCCAGTACTTC. Its translation is CASSEPGVSETQYF.

V is TRBV27 and J is TRBJ1-6; 7 bases map to TRBD1. The V gene's germline CDR1 is MNHEY and CDR2 SMNVEV (reference sequence). J lost 10 bases, V lost 2 bases, and 11 bases had no gene match. This CDR3 contains 16 residues. For the CDR3, the DNA is TGTGCCAGCAGTTTAATATCGGGTAGGGGGCGGTCACCCCTCCACTTT. It specifies CASSLISGRGRSPLHF.

The chain combines TRBV27 with TRBJ2-5, with TRBD1 identical over 7 bases. TRBJ2-1 matches the DNA end more closely, so the J call is doubtful. Germline V lookup: CDR1 MNHEY, CDR2 SMNVEV (reference sequence). This CDR3 spans 14 amino acids. The CDR3 sequence: CASSFGQASLEQFF. The CDR3 coding sequence is TGTGCCAGCAGTTTTGGACAGGCGTCATTGGAGCAGTTCTTC.

This clonotype was seen ten or more times. The V and J genes are TRBV6-5 and TRBJ1-1; D gene unclear. Trimming stripped 0 bases from V and 1 base from J, with 9 bases between. The CDR3 is made up of 15 amino acids. Germline loops: CDR1 MNHEY, CDR2 SVGAGI. DNA for the CDR3: TGTGCCAGCAGTTACTCTGGTGTACAGAACACTGAAGCTTTCTTT. Encoded protein: CASSYSGVQNTEAFF.

This clonotype appeared many times. The gene calls are TRBV7-2 and TRBJ2-1; D remains ambiguous. The germline CDR1 and CDR2 sequences are SGHTA and FQGNSA. V shed 4 bases and J shed 4 bases, with 8 bases lying between them. This CDR3 is 13 amino acids long. The chain's CDR3 is CASSYLQYNEQFF. The CDR3 DNA reads as TGTGCCAGCAGCTACCTACAGTACAATGAGCAGTTCTTC. Looking up the rest from reference TRBV7-2 and TRBJ2-1 gives the full variable domain: GAGVSQSPSNKVTEKGKDVELRCDPISGHTALYWYRQSLGQGLEFLIYFQGNSAPDKSGLPSDRFSAERTGGSVSTLTIQRTQQEDSAVYLCASSYLQYNEQFFGPGTRLTVL.

This clonotype was recorded at least ten times. V and J are TRBV12-3 or TRBV12-4 and TRBJ1-1; D may be TRBD1 (6 bases). The CDR3 has 13 residues. Trimming took 3 bases from V and 7 from J, leaving 12 bases between them. CDR3 in amino acids: CASSFPGQIEAFF. Written as DNA, the CDR3 is TGTGCCAGCAGTTTTCCCGGACAGATTGAAGCTTTCTTT.